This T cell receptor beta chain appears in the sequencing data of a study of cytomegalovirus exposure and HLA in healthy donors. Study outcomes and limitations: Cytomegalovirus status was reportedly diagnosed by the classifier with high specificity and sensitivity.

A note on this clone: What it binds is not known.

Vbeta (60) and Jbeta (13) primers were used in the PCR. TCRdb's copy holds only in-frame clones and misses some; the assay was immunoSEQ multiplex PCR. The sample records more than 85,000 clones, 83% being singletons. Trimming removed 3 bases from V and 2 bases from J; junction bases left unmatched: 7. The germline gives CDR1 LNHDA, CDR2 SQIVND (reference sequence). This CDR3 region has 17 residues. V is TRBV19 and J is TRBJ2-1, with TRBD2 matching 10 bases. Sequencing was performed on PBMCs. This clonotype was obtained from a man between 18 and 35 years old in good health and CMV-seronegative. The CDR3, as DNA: TGTGCCAGTAGTATCGTGCCTAGCGGGGGACCCTACAATGAGCAGTTCTTC. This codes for CASSIVPSGGPYNEQFF.